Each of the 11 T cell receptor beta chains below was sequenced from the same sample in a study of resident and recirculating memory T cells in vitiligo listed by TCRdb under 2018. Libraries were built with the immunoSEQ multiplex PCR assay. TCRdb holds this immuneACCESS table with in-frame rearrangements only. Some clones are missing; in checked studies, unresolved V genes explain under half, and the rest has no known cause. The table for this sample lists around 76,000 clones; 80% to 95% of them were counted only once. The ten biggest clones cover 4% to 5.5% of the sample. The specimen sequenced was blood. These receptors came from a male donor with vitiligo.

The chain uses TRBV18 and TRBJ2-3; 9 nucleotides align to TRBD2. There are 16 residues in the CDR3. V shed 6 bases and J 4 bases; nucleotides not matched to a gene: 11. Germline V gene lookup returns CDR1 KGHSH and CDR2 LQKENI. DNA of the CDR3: TGTGCCAGCTCTCCAGCCCGAGCGGGGGGTCCAGATACGCAGTATTTT. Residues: CASSPARAGGPDTQYF.

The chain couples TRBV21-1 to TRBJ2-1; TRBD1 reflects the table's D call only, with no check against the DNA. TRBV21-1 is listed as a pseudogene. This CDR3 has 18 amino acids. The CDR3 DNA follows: TGTGCCAGCAGCAAGAGAACTTTGGACAGGGGGACCTACAATGAGCAGTTCTTC. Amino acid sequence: CASSKRTLDRGTYNEQFF.

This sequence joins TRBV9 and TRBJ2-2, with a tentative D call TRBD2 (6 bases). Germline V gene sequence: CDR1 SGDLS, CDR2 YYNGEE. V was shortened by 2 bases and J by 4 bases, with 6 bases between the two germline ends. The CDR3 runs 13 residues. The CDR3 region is CASSVGGTGELFF. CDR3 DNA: TGTGCCAGCAGCGTGGGGGGCACCGGGGAGCTGTTTTTT.

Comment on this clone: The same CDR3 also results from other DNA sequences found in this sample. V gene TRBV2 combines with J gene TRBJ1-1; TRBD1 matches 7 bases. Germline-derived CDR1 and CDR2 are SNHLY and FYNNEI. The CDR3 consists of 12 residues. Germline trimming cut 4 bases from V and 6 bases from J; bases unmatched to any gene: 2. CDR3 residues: CASSGQGAEAFF. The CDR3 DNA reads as TGTGCCAGCAGTGGGCAGGGGGCTGAAGCTTTCTTT. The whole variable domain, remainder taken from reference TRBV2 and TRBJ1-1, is EPEVTQTPSHQVTQMGQEVILRCVPISNHLYFYWYRQILGQKVEFLVSFYNNEISEKSEIFDDQFSVERPDGSNFTLKIRSTKLEDSAMYFCASSGQGAEAFFGQGTRLTVV.

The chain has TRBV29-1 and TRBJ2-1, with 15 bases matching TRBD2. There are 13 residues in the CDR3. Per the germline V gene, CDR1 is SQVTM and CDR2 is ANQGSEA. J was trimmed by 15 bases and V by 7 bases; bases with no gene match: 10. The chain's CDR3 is CSALGLAGGSLFF. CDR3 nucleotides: TGCAGCGCCCTGGGACTAGCGGGGGGTAGCCTGTTCTTC.

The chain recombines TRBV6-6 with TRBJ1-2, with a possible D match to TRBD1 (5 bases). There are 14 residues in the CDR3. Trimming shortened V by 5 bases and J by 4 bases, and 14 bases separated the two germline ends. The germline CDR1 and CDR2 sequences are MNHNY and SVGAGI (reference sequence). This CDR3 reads CASSPLQVSYGYTF. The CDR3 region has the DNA TGTGCCAGCAGTCCCTTACAGGTTTCCTATGGCTACACCTTC.

The CDR3 here is CAISERESNEQFF. In nucleotides, the CDR3 is TGTGCCATCAGTGAGCGGGAGAGCAATGAGCAGTTCTTC. V usage is TRBV10-3 and J usage is TRBJ2-1; maybe TRBD2 (6 bases). The V gene's germline CDR1 is ENHRY and CDR2 SYGVKD. With 2 bases removed from V and 6 bases from J, the gap between germline ends came to 8 bases. The CDR3 loop spans 13 amino acids.

The CDR3 protein is CASSQGGRGGSTDTQYF. Written as DNA, the CDR3 is TGCGCCAGCAGCCAAGGAGGACGGGGGGGGAGCACAGATACGCAGTATTTT. This sequence joins TRBV4-3 and TRBJ2-3; 8 bases are a match to TRBD2. J lost 0 bases, V lost 1 base, and 6 bases had no gene match. This CDR3 is built from 17 residues. The germline V gene encodes CDR1 LGHNA and CDR2 YSLEER.

CDR3 loop: CASSLQGAGNTIYF. CDR3 nucleotides: TGTGCCAGCAGCCTTCAGGGGGCTGGAAACACCATATATTTT. V and J are TRBV12-1 and TRBJ1-3; the table's D call, TRBD1, was not checked against the DNA. TRBV12-1 is deemed a pseudogene. CDR3 size: 14 residues.

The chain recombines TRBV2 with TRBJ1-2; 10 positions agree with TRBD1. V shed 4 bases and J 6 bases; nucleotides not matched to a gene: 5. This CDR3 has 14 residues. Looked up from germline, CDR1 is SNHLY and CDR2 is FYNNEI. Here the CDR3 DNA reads TGTGCCAGCAGTGTTGGGACAGGGGTGGATGGCTACACCTTC. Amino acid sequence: CASSVGTGVDGYTF.

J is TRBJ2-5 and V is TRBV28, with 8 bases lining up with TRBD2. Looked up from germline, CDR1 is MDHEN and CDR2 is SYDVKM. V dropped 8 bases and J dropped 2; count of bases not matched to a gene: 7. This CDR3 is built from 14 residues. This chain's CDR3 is CASLVRGAQETQYF. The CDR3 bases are TGTGCCAGCCTAGTGCGGGGGGCACAAGAGACCCAGTACTTC.